The entry below describes one TCR beta chain. Its specificity is unknown. 2 million PBMCs stored at -80 C were the source of the unsorted libraries. These data are taken from a study of neurological immune-mediated disorders. V dropped 5 bases and J dropped 1 base, with 14 bases sitting between them. This CDR3 contains 15 residues. CDR1 SGHVS and CDR2 FNYEAQ come from the germline V gene. Study results and caveats: HTLV-1-associated myelopathy ranked highest for TCR clonal expansion and multiple sclerosis lowest, beneath healthy controls.

The cDNA came from 5'RACE, which used 10-nucleotide random UMIs. MiXCR, run by TCRdb on the 5' RACE reads, gives a single entry per CDR3 protein. Of about 50,000 distinct CDR3 sequences detected, 9% to 12% appear once; the ten largest clones hold 5.3%. The sequence derives from a man between 70 and 80 years old with HTLV-1-associated myelopathy (HAM/TSP). Input material: PBMCs. This chain connects TRBV7-6 to TRBJ1-1; unclear D gene. This CDR3 is CASSQEIGRNTEAFF. The CDR3 nucleotides read TGTGCCAGCAGCCAAGAAATCGGGAGGAACACTGAAGCTTTCTTT.